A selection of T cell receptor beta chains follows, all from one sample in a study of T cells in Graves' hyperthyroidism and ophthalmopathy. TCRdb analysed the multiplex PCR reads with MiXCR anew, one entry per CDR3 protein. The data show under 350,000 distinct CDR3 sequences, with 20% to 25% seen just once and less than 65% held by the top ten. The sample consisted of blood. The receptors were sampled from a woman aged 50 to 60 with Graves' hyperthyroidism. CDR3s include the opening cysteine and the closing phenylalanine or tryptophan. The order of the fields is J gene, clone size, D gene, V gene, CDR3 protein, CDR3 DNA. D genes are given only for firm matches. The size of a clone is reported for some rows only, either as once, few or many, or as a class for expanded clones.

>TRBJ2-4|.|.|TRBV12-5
CASGQSGLAKNIQYF
TGTGCTAGTGGTCAGAGCGGGCTAGCCAAAAACATTCAGTACTTC
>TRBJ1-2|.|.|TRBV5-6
CASSDQDRKIRGYTF
TGTGCCAGCAGCGATCAAGACAGGAAAATAAGGGGCTACACCTTC
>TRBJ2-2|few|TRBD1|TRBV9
CASSVRGPGELFF
TGTGCCAGCAGCGTGAGGGGGCCCGGGGAGCTGTTTTTT
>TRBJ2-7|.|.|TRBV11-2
CASSATPGVNYEQYF
TGTGCCAGCAGTGCTACACCGGGCGTAAACTACGAGCAGTACTTC
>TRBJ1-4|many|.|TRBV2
CASSVQGLGEKLFF
TGTGCCAGCAGTGTCCAGGGGTTAGGGGAAAAACTGTTTTTT
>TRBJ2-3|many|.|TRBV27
CASRRLGGGNTDTQYF
TGTGCCAGCAGACGGTTAGGGGGAGGGAACACAGATACGCAGTATTTT
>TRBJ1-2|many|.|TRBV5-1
CASSPGVDGYTF
TGCGCCAGCAGCCCAGGGGTCGATGGCTACACCTTC
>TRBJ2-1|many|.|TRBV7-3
CASSLSGPRTYNEQFF
TGTGCCAGCAGCTTATCCGGGCCCAGAACGTACAATGAGCAGTTCTTC
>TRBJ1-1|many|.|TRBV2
CASLSHPNTEAFF
TGTGCCAGCTTATCTCACCCCAACACTGAAGCTTTCTTT
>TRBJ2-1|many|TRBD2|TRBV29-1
CSVEGASGRANNEQFF
TGCAGCGTTGAAGGTGCTAGCGGGAGGGCCAACAATGAGCAGTTCTTC
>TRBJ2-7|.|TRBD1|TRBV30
CAGAGTGIEQYF
TGTGCCGGAGCCGGGACAGGGATCGAGCAGTACTTC
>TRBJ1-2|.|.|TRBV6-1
CASSGPGRRGYGYTF
TGTGCCAGCAGTGGCCCTGGACGACGAGGCTATGGCTACACCTTC
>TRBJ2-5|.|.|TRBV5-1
CASSFSNQETQYF
TGCGCCAGCAGCTTCAGCAACCAAGAGACCCAGTACTTC
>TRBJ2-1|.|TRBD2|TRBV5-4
CASSLRLFMATSGGFEQFF
TGTGCCAGCAGCTTGAGGTTGTTTATGGCCACTAGCGGGGGTTTTGAGCAGTTCTTC
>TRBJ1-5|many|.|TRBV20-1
CSARVGGRNQPQHF
TGCAGTGCCCGAGTGGGGGGCCGCAATCAGCCCCAGCATTTT
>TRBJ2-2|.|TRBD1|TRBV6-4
CASSVIATGVNTGELFF
TGTGCCAGCAGTGTTATAGCGACAGGGGTAAACACCGGGGAGCTGTTTTTT
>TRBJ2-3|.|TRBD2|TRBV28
CASSQGTSGTDTQYF
TGTGCCAGCAGTCAAGGGACTAGCGGCACAGATACGCAGTATTTT
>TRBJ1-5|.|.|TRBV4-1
CASSLLGDSNQPQHF
TGCGCCAGCAGCCTTTTGGGGGATAGCAATCAGCCCCAGCATTTT
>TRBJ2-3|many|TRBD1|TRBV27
CASRTGGTDTQYF
TGTGCCAGCCGGACAGGGGGCACAGATACGCAGTATTTT
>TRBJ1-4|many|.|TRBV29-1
CSVDAGRNNEKLFF
TGCAGCGTTGACGCGGGACGGAATAATGAAAAACTGTTTTTT
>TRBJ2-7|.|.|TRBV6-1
CASISVLPYEQYF
TGTGCCAGCATATCGGTCCTTCCCTACGAGCAGTACTTC
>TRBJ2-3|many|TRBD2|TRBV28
CASSLDLAGGTDTQYF
TGTGCCAGCAGTTTAGATCTAGCGGGAGGCACAGATACGCAGTATTTT
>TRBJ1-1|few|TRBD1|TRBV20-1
CSARDAGTGVNTEAFF
TGCAGTGCTAGAGATGCCGGGACAGGGGTAAACACTGAAGCTTTCTTT